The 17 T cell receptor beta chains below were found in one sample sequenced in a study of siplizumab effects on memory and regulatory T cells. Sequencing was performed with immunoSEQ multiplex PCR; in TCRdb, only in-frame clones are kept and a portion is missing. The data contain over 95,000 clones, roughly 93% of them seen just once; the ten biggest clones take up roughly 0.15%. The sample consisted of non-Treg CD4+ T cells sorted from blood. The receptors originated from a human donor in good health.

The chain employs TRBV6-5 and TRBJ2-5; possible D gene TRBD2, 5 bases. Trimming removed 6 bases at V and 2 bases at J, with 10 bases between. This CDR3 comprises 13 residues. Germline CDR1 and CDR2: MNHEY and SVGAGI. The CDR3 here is CASRGSLQETQYF. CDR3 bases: TGTGCCAGCAGGGGGAGTCTTCAAGAGACCCAGTACTTC.

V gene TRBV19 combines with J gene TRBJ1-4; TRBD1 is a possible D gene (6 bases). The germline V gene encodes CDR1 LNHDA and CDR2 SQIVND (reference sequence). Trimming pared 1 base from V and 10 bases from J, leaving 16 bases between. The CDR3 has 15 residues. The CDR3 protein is CASSIGAGAMGKLFF. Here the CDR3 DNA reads TGTGCCAGTAGTATAGGGGCAGGGGCGATGGGAAAACTGTTTTTT.

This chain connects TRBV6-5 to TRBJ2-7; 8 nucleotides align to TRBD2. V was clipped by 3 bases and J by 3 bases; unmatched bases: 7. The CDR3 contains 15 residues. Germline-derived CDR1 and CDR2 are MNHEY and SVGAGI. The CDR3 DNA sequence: TGTGCCAGCAGTTATGTGCGGGGGGCGGGCTACGAGCAGTACTTC. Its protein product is CASSYVRGAGYEQYF.

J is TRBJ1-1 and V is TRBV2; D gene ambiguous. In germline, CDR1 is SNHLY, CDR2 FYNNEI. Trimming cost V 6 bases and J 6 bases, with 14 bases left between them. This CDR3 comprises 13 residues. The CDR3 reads CASRGDGLAEAFF. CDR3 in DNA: TGTGCCAGCAGGGGAGACGGGCTAGCTGAAGCTTTCTTT.

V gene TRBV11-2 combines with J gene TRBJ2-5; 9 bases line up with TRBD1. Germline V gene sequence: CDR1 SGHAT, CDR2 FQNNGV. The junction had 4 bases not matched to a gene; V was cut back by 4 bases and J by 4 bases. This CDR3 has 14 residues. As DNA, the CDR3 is TGTGCCAGCAGCTCACAGGGGGCAACAGAGACCCAGTACTTC. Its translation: CASSSQGATETQYF.

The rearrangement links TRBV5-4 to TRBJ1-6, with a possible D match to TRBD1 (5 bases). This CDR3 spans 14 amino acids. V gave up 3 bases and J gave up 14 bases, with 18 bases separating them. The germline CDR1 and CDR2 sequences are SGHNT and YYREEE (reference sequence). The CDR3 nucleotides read TGTGCCAGCAGCTGGGCCCAGGGCAGTATGGCCCTCCACTTT. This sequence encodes CASSWAQGSMALHF. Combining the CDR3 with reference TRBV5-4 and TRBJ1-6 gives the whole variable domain ETGVTQSPTHLIKTRGQQVTLRCSSQSGHNTVSWYQQALGQGPQFIFQYYREEENGRGNFPPRFSGLQFPNYSSELNVNALELDDSALYLCASSWAQGSMALHFGNGTRLTVT.

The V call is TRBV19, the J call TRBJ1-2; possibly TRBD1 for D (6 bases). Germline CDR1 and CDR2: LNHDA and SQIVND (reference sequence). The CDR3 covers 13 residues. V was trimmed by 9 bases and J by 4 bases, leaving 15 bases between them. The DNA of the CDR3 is TGTGCCAGCCGAGGACAGAGAATCTATGGCTACACCTTC. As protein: CASRGQRIYGYTF.

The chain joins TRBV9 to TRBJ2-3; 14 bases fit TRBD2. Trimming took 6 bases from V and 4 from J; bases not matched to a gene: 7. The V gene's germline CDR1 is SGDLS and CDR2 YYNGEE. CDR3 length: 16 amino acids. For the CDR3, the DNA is TGTGCCAGCACTTCGACTAGCGGGGGGGTCGCAGATACGCAGTATTTT. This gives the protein CASTSTSGGVADTQYF.

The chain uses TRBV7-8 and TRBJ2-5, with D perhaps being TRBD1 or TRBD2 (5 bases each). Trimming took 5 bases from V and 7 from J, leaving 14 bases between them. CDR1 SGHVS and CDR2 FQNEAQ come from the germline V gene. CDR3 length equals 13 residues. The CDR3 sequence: CASSVDSRGTQYF. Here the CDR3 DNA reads TGTGCCAGCAGCGTCGACAGCCGGGGGACCCAGTACTTC. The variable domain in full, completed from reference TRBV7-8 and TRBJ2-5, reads GAGVSQSPRYKVAKRGQDVALRCDPISGHVSLFWYQQALGQGPEFLTYFQNEAQLDKSGLPSDRFFAERPEGSVSTLKIQRTQQEDSAVYLCASSVDSRGTQYFGPGTRLLVL.

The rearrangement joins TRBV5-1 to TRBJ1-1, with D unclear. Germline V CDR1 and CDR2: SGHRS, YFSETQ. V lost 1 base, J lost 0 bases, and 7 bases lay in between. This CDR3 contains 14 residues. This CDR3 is CASSLLTVNTEAFF. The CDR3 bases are TGCGCCAGCAGCTTGTTGACGGTGAACACTGAAGCTTTCTTT. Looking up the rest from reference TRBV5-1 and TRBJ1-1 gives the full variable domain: KAGVTQTPRYLIKTRGQQVTLSCSPISGHRSVSWYQQTPGQGLQFLFEYFSETQRNKGNFPGRFSGRQFSNSRSEMNVSTLELGDSALYLCASSLLTVNTEAFFGQGTRLTVV.

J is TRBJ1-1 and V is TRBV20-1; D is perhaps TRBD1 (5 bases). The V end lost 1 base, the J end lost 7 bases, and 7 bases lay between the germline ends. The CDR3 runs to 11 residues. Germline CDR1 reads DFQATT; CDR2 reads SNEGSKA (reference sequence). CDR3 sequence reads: CSARGGREAFF. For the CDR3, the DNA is TGCAGTGCTAGAGGGGGACGTGAAGCTTTCTTT.

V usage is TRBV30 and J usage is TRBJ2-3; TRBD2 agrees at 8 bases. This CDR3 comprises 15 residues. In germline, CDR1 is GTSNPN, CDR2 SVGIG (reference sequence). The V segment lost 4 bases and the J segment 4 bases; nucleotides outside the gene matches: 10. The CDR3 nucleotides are TGTGCCTGGACCCGCGGGACTAGAGGTCCAGATACGCAGTATTTT. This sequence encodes CAWTRGTRGPDTQYF.

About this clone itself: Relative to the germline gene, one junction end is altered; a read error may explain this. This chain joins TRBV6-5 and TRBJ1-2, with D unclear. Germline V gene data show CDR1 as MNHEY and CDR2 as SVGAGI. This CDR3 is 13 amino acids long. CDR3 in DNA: TGTGCCAGCAGTTACGGCTCCGGCTATGACTACACCTTC. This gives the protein CASSYGSGYDYTF.

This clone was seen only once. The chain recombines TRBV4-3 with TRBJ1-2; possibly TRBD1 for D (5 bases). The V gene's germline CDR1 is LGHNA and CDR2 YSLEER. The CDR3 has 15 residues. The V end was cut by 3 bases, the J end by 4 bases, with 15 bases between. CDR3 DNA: TGCGCCAGCAGCCATGGGGGGGGGTACCTCTATGGCTACACCTTC. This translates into CASSHGGGYLYGYTF.

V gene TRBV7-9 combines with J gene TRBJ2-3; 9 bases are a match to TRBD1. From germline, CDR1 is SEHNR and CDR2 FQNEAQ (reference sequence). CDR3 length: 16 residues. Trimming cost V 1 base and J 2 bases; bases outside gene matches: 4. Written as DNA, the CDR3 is TGTGCCAGCAGCTTAGGTGGGACAGGGACCACAGATACGCAGTATTTT. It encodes CASSLGGTGTTDTQYF.

The DNA of the CDR3 is TGCGCCAGCAGCTCGCTGGACAGGGGGTCCTACAATGAGCAGTTCTTC. Protein: CASSSLDRGSYNEQFF. The chain has TRBV5-1 and TRBJ2-1; TRBD1 aligns across 10 bases. CDR1 and CDR2 (germline): SGHRS, YFSETQ. This CDR3 has 16 residues. With 3 bases clipped from V and 1 base from J, the junction kept 4 bases outside the gene matches.

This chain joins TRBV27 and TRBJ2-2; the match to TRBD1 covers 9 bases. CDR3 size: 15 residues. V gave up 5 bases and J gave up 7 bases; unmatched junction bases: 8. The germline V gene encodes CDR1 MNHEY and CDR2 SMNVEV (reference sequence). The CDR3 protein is CASSQRDRAVGELFF. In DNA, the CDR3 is TGTGCCAGCAGTCAACGGGACAGGGCGGTCGGGGAGCTGTTTTTT.